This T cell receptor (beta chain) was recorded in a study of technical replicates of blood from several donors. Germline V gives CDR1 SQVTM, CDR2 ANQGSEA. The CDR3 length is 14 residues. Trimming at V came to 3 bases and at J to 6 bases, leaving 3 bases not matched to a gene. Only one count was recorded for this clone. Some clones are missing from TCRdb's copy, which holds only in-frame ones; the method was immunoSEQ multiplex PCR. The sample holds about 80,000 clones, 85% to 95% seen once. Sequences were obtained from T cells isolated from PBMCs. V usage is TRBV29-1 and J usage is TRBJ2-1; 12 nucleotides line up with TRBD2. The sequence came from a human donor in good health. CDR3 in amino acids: CSVDGLAGINEQFF. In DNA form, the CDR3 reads TGCAGCGTTGACGGACTAGCGGGAATCAATGAGCAGTTCTTC.